This TCR beta chain came from a study of blood T cells in healthy people across ages. Points from the study as a whole: Whereas aged donors had fewer naive CD4+ cells, long-lived donors had more of them and higher diversity. Donor CMV status was unknown, possibly confounding expanded clonotype changes. Naive T cell percentage strongly correlated with TCR beta diversity.

A few counts support this clonotype. Its antigen is as yet unknown. With 5 bases clipped from V and 0 bases from J, the junction kept 7 bases outside the gene matches. From germline, CDR1 is MNHEY and CDR2 SVGEGT. The CDR3 covers 17 residues. It was with a sample-barcoded 5' primer and a J-beta primer mix that a second PCR of about 6 to 11 cycles was run. Unique molecular identifiers of 12 random nucleotides labeled each cDNA. TCRdb recomputed calls from the 5' RACE reads with MiXCR, one row per CDR3 protein. The profile shows 1.8 million or so distinct CDR3 sequences, 35% to 50% of them singletons. The source of this sequence is a human donor in good health. Input material: blood. This chain uses TRBV6-2 or TRBV6-3 with TRBJ2-6, with 7 positions matching TRBD2. The CDR3 loop is CASSDGTIVSGANVLTF. CDR3 in DNA: TGTGCCAGCAGTGACGGGACTATTGTCTCTGGGGCCAACGTCCTGACTTTC.